A single T cell receptor beta chain is shown here with its context. The antigen is not known. The data derive from a study of T cells after yellow fever vaccination. Germline lookup yields CDR1 MNHEY and CDR2 SMNVEV (reference sequence). This CDR3 has 14 residues. V shed 7 bases and J shed 5 bases, with 16 bases lying between them. Study-wide results and limits: Within FACS-sorted repertoires, abundant clonotypes contaminating from the bulk population could be present.

TCRdb ran MiXCR on the 5' RACE reads and lists one entry per CDR3 protein. The repertoire includes approximately 510,000 distinct CDR3 sequences, 20% to 25% of them detected once, and 16% sits in the top ten. This sample comprised PBMCs, obtained about 21 days after the first yellow fever vaccination. This receptor was identified in a man aged 18 to 29 who received the YFV17D yellow fever vaccine. The chain carries TRBV27 and TRBJ2-3; maybe TRBD2 (6 bases). The CDR3 protein is CASTRGGAQDTQYF. CDR3 coding DNA: TGTGCCAGCACCCGCGGAGGGGCCCAAGATACGCAGTATTTT.